Following are 19 T cell receptor beta chains from one sample sequenced in a study of blood T cell repertoires in COVID-19. Clones were read by immunoSEQ multiplex PCR, and TCRdb kept only the in-frame ones, dropping some. The data show approximately 210,000 clones, about four fifths seen once. Sequenced material: peripheral blood. The receptor set was obtained from a middle-aged woman with active or convalescent COVID-19.

The chain uses TRBV13 and TRBJ2-2; TRBD2 agrees at 12 bases. Germline trimming cut 0 bases from V and 4 bases from J; bases unmatched to any gene: 6. From germline, CDR1 is PRHDT and CDR2 FYEKMQ (reference sequence). This CDR3 is 18 amino acids long. The CDR3 loop reads CASSLGLAGGIGTGELFF. The CDR3 DNA is TGTGCCAGCAGCTTAGGACTAGCGGGGGGCATCGGCACCGGGGAGCTGTTTTTT.

V and J are TRBV4-2 and TRBJ1-1, with D possibly TRBD1 on 6 matching bases. Germline lookup yields CDR1 LGHNA and CDR2 YNFKEQ. V was clipped by 0 bases and J by 6 bases, with 14 bases between them. CDR3 length equals 15 residues. CDR3 DNA: TGTGCCAGCAGCCAAGATCCCAGGGGAGGGTCTGAAGCTTTCTTT. Amino acids: CASSQDPRGGSEAFF.

The V gene is TRBV14, the J gene TRBJ1-5, with 7 bases lining up with TRBD1. V lost 4 bases to trimming and J lost 6 bases; unmatched junction nucleotides: 6. There are 14 residues in the CDR3. Germline CDR1 and CDR2: SGHDN and FVKESK. The DNA of the CDR3 is TGTGCCAGCAGCCTTGGTTCAGGGGGTCAGCCCCAGCATTTT. As protein: CASSLGSGGQPQHF.

The V call is TRBV18, the J call TRBJ1-6; weak D call: TRBD1 (5 bases). Trimming cost V 6 bases and J 8 bases, with 8 bases left between them. Per the germline V gene, CDR1 is KGHSH and CDR2 is LQKENI. This CDR3 is built from 12 residues. The CDR3 nucleotides read TGTGCCAGCTCCCCGGGGGATTCACCCCTCCACTTT. This codes for CASSPGDSPLHF.

The chain joins TRBV11-3 to TRBJ1-3; D may be TRBD1 (6 bases). V was cut by 2 bases and J by 0 bases, with 23 bases left in between. CDR3 length equals 20 residues. Germline V gene data show CDR1 as SGHNT and CDR2 as YENEEA. In DNA form, the CDR3 reads TGTGCCAGCAGCTTATCTTATACCGGGACACTCATCTACTCTGGAAACACCATATATTTT. This encodes CASSLSYTGTLIYSGNTIYF.

The J gene is TRBJ2-1, the V gene TRBV28; 9 bases agree with TRBD1. Looked up from germline, CDR1 is MDHEN and CDR2 is SYDVKM. This CDR3 contains 14 residues. Losses at the gene ends were 5 bases for V and 10 bases for J; bases not matched to a gene: 9. CDR3 bases: TGTGCCAGCAGTAGAGGACAGGGGATACCGGAGCAGTTCTTC. Protein: CASSRGQGIPEQFF.

The chain links TRBV3-1 (or the pseudogene TRBV3-2) to TRBJ2-5; a weak D match, TRBD2 (7 bases). Germline CDR1 LGHDT, CDR2 YNNKEL (reference sequence). The CDR3 has 16 residues. The V end lost 1 base, the J end lost 5 bases, and 17 bases lay between the germline ends. CDR3: CASSQVEGEGLETQYF. The CDR3 DNA sequence: TGTGCCAGCAGCCAAGTTGAGGGGGAGGGGCTGGAGACCCAGTACTTC.

The chain recombines TRBV21-1 with TRBJ2-7; the table assigns TRBD2, which was not confirmed against the DNA. TRBV21-1 is annotated as a pseudogene. This CDR3 contains 16 residues. The CDR3 DNA reads TGTGCCAGCAGCAATAGGGCGGGAGGGCCGACCTACGAGCAGTACTTC. This codes for CASSNRAGGPTYEQYF.

J is TRBJ1-2 and V is TRBV24-1, with no clear D. The CDR3 extends over 15 amino acids. V dropped 3 bases and J dropped 8 bases, with 18 bases sitting between them. CDR1 KGHDR and CDR2 SFDVKD come from the germline V gene. The CDR3 is CATSDPLREVEGYTF. The CDR3, as DNA: TGTGCCACCAGTGATCCGTTGAGGGAAGTTGAGGGCTACACCTTC.

The chain joins TRBV19 to TRBJ2-7, with a possible D match to TRBD1 (6 bases). CDR1 is LNHDA and CDR2 is SQIVND in the germline V gene (reference sequence). The V gene lost 3 bases and the J gene lost 6 bases, with 27 bases spanning the gap. The CDR3 totals 18 residues. The CDR3 DNA reads as TGTGCCAGTAGTATTTCTTTCAGGGGCCGTCGGTTGGTGGGCGAGCAGTACTTC. Its protein is CASSISFRGRRLVGEQYF.

This chain links TRBV5-1 with TRBJ2-1; 9 bases agree with TRBD2. This CDR3 has 17 residues. Germline V CDR1 and CDR2: SGHRS, YFSETQ. The ends lost 1 base at V and 7 bases at J; junction bases unmatched: 12. The CDR3 loop reads CASSLTQGAGGLNEQFF. The CDR3 DNA sequence: TGCGCCAGCAGCTTGACTCAGGGCGCGGGGGGGTTGAATGAGCAGTTCTTC.

V usage is TRBV5-4 and J usage is TRBJ2-1; 12 bases align to TRBD2. The germline CDR1 and CDR2 sequences are SGHNT and YYREEE (reference sequence). The ends lost 5 bases at V and 7 bases at J; junction bases unmatched: 7. This CDR3 has 15 amino acids. The CDR3 DNA sequence: TGTGCCAGCAGTTTGCTGACTAGCGGGAGAAATGAGCAGTTCTTC. Translating gives CASSLLTSGRNEQFF.

The rearrangement uses TRBV3-1 (or the pseudogene TRBV3-2) and TRBJ2-7; D perhaps matches TRBD1 (6 bases). Germline lookup yields CDR1 LGHDT and CDR2 YNNKEL (reference sequence). This CDR3 contains 16 residues. V shed 0 bases and J shed 3 bases, with 15 bases lying between them. The CDR3 spells CASSQDYRTASYEQYF. The CDR3 DNA reads TGTGCCAGCAGCCAAGATTACCGGACAGCGAGCTACGAGCAGTACTTC.

Only one count was recorded for this clone. This chain uses TRBV30 with TRBJ1-5; maybe TRBD1 (5 bases). With 2 bases removed from V and 9 bases from J, the gap between germline ends came to 20 bases. The CDR3 runs to 15 residues. Germline CDR1 is GTSNPN and CDR2 is SVGIG (reference sequence). The DNA for the CDR3 is TGTGCCTGGAGTCGGGGGACTGGCGCCGAAGGGCCCCAGCATTTT. It codes for CAWSRGTGAEGPQHF.

This chain joins TRBV5-1 and TRBJ1-4, with D maybe TRBD1 (5 bases). Germline V gene lookup returns CDR1 SGHRS and CDR2 YFSETQ. The CDR3 has 14 amino acids. V shed 2 bases and J shed 7 bases, with 12 bases lying between them. Here the CDR3 reads CASSFRGDGEKLFF. The CDR3 DNA sequence: TGCGCCAGCAGCTTCCGGGGGGACGGTGAAAAACTGTTTTTT.

This clone has just a few counts. V usage is TRBV28 and J usage is TRBJ1-2; possible D gene TRBD1, 6 bases. Looked up from germline, CDR1 is MDHEN and CDR2 is SYDVKM. This CDR3 has 14 residues. V lost 2 bases and J lost 7, with 14 bases in between. CDR3 in amino acids: CASSLPSGGGGYTF. In nucleotides, the CDR3 is TGTGCCAGCAGTTTACCGTCGGGGGGCGGTGGCTACACCTTC.

In this sample, this clone turned up a few times. This chain links TRBV28 with TRBJ2-7, with D possibly matching TRBD2 (7 bases). Germline loops: CDR1 MDHEN, CDR2 SYDVKM. The CDR3 length is 15 residues. Trimming cost V 7 bases and J 3 bases, with 19 bases left between them. The CDR3 loop reads CASIKYGGRDYEQYF. CDR3 sequence (DNA): TGTGCCAGCATCAAGTACGGGGGGCGTGACTACGAGCAGTACTTC.

The chain has TRBV6-5 and TRBJ2-1; 7 nucleotides match TRBD2. This CDR3 contains 16 residues. V lost 0 bases to trimming and J lost 3 bases; unmatched junction nucleotides: 5. Germline V gene data show CDR1 as MNHEY and CDR2 as SVGAGI. For the CDR3, the DNA is TGTGCCAGCAGTTACTCGGGGGGGTTCGGCTACAATGAGCAGTTCTTC. Amino acids: CASSYSGGFGYNEQFF.

The chain carries TRBV2 and TRBJ1-5, with 8 nucleotides matching TRBD1. Trimming cost V 3 bases and J 7 bases; bases outside gene matches: 8. The CDR3 consists of 15 residues. Germline values: CDR1 SNHLY, CDR2 FYNNEI. The CDR3 nucleotides read TGTGCCAGCAGTGACGACAGGGGCGGTGACCAGCCCCAGCATTTT. This gives the protein CASSDDRGGDQPQHF. The full variable domain, rest sourced from reference TRBV2 and TRBJ1-5, is EPEVTQTPSHQVTQMGQEVILRCVPISNHLYFYWYRQILGQKVEFLVSFYNNEISEKSEIFDDQFSVERPDGSNFTLKIRSTKLEDSAMYFCASSDDRGGDQPQHFGDGTRLSIL.